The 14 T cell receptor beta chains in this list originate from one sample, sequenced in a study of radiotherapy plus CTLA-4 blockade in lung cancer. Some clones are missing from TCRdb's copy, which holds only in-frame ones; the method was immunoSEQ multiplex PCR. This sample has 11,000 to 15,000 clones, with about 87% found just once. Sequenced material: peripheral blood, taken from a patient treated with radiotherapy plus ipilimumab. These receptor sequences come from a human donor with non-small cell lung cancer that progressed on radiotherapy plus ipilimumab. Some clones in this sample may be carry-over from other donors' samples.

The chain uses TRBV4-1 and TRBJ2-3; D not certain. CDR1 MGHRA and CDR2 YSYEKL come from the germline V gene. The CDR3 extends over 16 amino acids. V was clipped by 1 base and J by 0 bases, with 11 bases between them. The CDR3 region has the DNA TGCGCCAGCAGCCAAGGATCGGTCTTTAGCACAGATACGCAGTATTTT. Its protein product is CASSQGSVFSTDTQYF.

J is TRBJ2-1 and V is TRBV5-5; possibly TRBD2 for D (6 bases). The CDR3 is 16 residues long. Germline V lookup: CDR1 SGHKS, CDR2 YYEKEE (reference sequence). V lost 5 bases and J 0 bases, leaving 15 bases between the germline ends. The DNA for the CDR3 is TGTGCCAGCAGTCTGGCGGGGCGATCCTCCTACAATGAGCAGTTCTTC. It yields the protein CASSLAGRSSYNEQFF.

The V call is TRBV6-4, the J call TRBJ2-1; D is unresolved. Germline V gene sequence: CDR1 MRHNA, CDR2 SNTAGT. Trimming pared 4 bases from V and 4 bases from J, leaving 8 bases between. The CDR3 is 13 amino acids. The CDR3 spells CASSVSRYNEQFF. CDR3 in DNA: TGTGCCAGCAGTGTCTCCAGATACAATGAGCAGTTCTTC.

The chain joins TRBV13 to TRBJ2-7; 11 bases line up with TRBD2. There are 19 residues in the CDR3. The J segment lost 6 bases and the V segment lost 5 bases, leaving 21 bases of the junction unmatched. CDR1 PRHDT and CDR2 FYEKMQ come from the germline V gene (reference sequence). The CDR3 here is CASSPTSGTSGGEDFEQYF. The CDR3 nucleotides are TGTGCCAGCAGCCCGACCTCCGGGACTAGCGGCGGAGAGGACTTCGAGCAGTACTTC.

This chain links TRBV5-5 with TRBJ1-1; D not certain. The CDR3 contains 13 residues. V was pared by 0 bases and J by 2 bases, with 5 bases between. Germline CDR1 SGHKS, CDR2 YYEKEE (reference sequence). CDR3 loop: CASSLDLNTEAFF. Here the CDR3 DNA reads TGTGCCAGCAGCTTGGACTTAAACACTGAAGCTTTCTTT.

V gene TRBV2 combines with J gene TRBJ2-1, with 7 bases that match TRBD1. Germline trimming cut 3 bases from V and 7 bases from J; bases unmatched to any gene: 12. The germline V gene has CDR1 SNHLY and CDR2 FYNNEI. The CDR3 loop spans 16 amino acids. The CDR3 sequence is CASSDSDREHENEQFF. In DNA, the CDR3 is TGTGCCAGCAGTGATTCTGACAGGGAACATGAGAATGAGCAGTTCTTC.

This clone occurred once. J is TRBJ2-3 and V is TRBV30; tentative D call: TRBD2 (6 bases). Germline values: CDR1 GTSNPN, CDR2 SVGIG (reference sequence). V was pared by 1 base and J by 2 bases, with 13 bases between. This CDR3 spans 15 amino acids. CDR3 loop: CAWSGSSAITDTQYF. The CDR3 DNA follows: TGTGCCTGGAGTGGGTCTAGCGCGATCACAGATACGCAGTATTTT.

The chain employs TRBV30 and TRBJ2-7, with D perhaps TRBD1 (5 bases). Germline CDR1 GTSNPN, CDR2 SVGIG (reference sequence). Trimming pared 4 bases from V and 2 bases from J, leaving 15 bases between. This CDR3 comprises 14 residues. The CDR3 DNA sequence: TGTGCCTGGAACTTGGCCTCGGACACCTACGAGCAGTACTTC. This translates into CAWNLASDTYEQYF.

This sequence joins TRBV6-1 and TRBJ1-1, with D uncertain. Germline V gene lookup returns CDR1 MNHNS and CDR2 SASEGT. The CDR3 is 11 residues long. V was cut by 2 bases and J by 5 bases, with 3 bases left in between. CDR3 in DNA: TGTGCCAGCAGTGAACAGACTGAAGCTTTCTTT. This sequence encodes CASSEQTEAFF.

The DNA of the CDR3 is TGTGCCAGCAGCAAAGCGCCCGACAGATCCTACGAGCAGTACTTC. Its protein is CASSKAPDRSYEQYF. The V call is TRBV21-1, the J call TRBJ2-7; the listed D gene, TRBD1, was not tested against the DNA. TRBV21-1 is described as a pseudogene. CDR3 size: 15 residues.

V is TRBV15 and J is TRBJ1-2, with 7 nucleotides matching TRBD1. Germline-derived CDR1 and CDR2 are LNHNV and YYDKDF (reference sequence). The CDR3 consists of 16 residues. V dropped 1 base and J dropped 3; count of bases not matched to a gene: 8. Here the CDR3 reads CATSRVVRGLDYGYTF. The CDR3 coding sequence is TGTGCCACCAGCAGAGTAGTGAGGGGGCTGGACTATGGCTACACCTTC.

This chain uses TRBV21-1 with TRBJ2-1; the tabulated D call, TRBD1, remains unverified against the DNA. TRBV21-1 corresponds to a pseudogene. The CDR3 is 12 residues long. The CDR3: CASRPGPDEQFF. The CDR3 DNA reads TGTGCCAGCAGGCCTGGCCCCGATGAGCAGTTCTTC.

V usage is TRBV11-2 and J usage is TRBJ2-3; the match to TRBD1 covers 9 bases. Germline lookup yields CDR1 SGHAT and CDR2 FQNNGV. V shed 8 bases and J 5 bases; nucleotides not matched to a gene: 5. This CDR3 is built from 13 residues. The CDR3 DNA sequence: TGTGCCAGCCTGGGACAGGGCCTAGATACGCAGTATTTT. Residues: CASLGQGLDTQYF. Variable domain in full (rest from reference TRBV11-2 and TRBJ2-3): EAGVAQSPRYKIIEKRQSVAFWCNPISGHATLYWYQQILGQGPKLLIQFQNNGVVDDSQLPKDRFSAERLKGVDSTLKIQPAKLEDSAVYLCASLGQGLDTQYFGPGTRLTVL.

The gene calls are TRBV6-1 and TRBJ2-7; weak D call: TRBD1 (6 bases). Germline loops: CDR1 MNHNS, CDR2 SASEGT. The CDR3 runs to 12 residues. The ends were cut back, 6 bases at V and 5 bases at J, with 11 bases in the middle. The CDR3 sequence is CASRFWDNEQYF. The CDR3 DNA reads TGTGCCAGCAGGTTCTGGGACAACGAGCAGTACTTC.